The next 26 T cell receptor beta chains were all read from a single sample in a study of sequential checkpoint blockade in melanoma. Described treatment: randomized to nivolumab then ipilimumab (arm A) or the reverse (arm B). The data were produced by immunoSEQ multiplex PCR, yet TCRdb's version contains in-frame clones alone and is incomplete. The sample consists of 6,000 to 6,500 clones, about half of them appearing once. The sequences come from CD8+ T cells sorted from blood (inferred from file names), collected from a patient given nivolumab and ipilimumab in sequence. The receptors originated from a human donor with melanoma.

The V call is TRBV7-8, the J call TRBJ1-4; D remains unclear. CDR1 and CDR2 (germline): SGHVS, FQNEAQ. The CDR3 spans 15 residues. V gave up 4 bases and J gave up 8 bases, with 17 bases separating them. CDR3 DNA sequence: TGTGCCAGCAGCTCCCCCCTGGGCATTGAGGAAAAACTGTTTTTT. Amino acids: CASSSPLGIEEKLFF. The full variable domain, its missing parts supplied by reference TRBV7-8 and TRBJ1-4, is GAGVSQSPRYKVAKRGQDVALRCDPISGHVSLFWYQQALGQGPEFLTYFQNEAQLDKSGLPSDRFFAERPEGSVSTLKIQRTQQEDSAVYLCASSSPLGIEEKLFFGSGTQLSVL.

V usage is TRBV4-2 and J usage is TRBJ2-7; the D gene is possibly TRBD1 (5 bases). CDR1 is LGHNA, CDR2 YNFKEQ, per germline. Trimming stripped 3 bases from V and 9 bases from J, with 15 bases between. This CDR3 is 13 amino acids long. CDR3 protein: CASSHLQQGGQYF. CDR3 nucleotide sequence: TGTGCCAGCAGCCATCTTCAGCAGGGTGGGCAGTACTTC.

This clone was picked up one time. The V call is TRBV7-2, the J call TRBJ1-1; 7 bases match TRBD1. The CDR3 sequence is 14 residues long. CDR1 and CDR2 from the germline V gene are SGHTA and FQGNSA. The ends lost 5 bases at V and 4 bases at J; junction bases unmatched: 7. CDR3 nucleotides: TGTGCCAGCAGCGATTATTACAGGGGCACTGAAGCTTTCTTT. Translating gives CASSDYYRGTEAFF.

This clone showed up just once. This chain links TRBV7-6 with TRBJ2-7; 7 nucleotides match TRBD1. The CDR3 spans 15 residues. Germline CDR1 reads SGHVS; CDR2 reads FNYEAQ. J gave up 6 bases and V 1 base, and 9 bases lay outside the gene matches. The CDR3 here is CASSLVKGGFGEQYF. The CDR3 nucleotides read TGTGCCAGCAGCTTAGTGAAAGGGGGCTTCGGCGAGCAGTACTTC.

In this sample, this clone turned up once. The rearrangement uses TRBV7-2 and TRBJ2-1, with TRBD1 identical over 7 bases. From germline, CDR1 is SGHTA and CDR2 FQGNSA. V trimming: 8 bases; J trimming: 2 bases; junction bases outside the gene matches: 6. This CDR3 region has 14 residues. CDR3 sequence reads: CASGYGTAYNEQFF. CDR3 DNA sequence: TGTGCCAGCGGCTATGGGACAGCCTACAATGAGCAGTTCTTC.

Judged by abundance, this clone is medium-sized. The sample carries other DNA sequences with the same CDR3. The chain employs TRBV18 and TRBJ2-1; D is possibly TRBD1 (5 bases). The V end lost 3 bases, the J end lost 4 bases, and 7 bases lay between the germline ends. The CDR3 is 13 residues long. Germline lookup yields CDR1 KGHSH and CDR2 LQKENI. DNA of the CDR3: TGTGCCAGCTCACCCACAGGTTACAATGAGCAGTTCTTC. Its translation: CASSPTGYNEQFF.

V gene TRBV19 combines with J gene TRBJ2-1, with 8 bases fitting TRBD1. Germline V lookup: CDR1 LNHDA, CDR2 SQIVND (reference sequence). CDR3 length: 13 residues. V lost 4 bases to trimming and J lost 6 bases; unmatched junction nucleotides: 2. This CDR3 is CASSTGTGNEQFF. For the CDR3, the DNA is TGTGCCAGTAGTACGGGGACAGGCAATGAGCAGTTCTTC.

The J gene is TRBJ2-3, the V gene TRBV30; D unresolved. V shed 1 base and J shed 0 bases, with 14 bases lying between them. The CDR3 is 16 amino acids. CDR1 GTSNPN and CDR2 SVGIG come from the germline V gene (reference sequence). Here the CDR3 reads CAWSGLIGRSTDTQYF. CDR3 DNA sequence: TGTGCCTGGAGTGGGCTCATTGGGCGTAGCACAGATACGCAGTATTTT.

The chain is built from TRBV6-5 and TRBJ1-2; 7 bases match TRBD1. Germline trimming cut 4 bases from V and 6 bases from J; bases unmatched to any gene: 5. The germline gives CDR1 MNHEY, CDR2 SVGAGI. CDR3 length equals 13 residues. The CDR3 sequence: CASSSPRGDGYTF. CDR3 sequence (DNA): TGTGCCAGCAGTTCCCCCAGGGGGGATGGCTACACCTTC.

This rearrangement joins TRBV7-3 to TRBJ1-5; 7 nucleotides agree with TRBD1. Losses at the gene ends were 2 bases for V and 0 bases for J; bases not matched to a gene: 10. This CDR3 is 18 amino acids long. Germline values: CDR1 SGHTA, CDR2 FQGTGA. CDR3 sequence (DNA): TGTGCCAGCAGCTTACCGGAGGGGGCGGCCCCTAGCAATCAGCCCCAGCATTTT. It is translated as CASSLPEGAAPSNQPQHF.

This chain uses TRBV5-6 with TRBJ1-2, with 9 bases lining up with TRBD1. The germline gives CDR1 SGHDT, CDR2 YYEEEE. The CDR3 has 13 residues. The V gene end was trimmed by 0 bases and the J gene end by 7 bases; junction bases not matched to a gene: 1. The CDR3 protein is CASSLGQGGGYTF. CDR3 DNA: TGTGCCAGCAGCTTGGGACAGGGGGGTGGCTACACCTTC.

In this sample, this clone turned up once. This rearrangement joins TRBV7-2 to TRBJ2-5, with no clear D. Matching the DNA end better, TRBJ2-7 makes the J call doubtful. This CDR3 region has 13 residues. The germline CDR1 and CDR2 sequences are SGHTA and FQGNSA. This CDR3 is CASSLDTAYEQYF. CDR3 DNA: TGTGCCAGCAGCTTAGATACTGCCTACGAGCAGTACTTC.

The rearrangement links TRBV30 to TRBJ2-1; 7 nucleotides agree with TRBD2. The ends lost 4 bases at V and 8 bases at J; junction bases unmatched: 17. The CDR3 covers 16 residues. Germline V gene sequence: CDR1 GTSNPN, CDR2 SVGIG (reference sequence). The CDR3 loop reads CAWKYSLWEGRDEQFF. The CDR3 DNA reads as TGTGCCTGGAAGTACTCCCTATGGGAGGGGCGGGATGAGCAGTTCTTC. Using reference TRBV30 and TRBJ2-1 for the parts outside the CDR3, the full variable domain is SQTIHQWPATLVQPVGSPLSLECTVEGTSNPNLYWYRQAAGRGLQLLFYSVGIGQISSEVPQNLSASRPQDRQFILSSKKLLLSDSGFYLCAWKYSLWEGRDEQFFGPGTRLTVL.

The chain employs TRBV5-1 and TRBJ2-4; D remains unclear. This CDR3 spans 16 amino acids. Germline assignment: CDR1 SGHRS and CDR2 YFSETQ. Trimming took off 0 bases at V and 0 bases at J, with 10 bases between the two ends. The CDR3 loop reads CASSLDQPGAKNIQYF. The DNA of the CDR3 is TGCGCCAGCAGCTTGGATCAACCGGGAGCCAAAAACATTCAGTACTTC.

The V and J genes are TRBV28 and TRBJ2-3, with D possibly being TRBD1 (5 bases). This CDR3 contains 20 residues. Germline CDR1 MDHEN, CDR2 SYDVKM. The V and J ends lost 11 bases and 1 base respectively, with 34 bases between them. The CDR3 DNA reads TGTGCCTCCTCCCCTTTGATGCTTAGAGCCGAGACAGAAGGCACAGATACGCAGTATTTT. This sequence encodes CASSPLMLRAETEGTDTQYF.

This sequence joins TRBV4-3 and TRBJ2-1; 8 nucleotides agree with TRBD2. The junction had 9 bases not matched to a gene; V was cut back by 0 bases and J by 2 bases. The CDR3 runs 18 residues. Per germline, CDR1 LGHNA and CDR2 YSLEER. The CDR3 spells CASSQDKTSGDPYNEQFF. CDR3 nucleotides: TGCGCCAGCAGCCAAGATAAAACTAGCGGAGACCCCTACAATGAGCAGTTCTTC.

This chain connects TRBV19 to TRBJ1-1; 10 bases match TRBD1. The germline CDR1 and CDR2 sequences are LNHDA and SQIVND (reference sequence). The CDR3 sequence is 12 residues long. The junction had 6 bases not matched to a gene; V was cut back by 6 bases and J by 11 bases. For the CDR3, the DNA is TGTGCCAGTAGGGGACAGGGGATGATGGCTTTCTTT. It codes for CASRGQGMMAFF.

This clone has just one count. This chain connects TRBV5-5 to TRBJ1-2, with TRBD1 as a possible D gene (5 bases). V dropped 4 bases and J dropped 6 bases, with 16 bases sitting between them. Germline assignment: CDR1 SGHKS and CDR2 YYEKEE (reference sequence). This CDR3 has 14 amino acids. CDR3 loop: CASSRAGPLDGYTF. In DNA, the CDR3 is TGTGCCAGCAGCCGTGCGGGACCCCTGGATGGCTACACCTTC.

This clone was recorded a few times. The CDR3 region is CASISTSGYGYTF. CDR3 in DNA: TGTGCCAGTATCTCGACCAGCGGCTATGGCTACACCTTC. V gene TRBV19 combines with J gene TRBJ1-2; D ambiguous. With 7 bases removed from V and 4 bases from J, the gap between germline ends came to 13 bases. This CDR3 spans 13 amino acids. Germline assignment: CDR1 LNHDA and CDR2 SQIVND (reference sequence).

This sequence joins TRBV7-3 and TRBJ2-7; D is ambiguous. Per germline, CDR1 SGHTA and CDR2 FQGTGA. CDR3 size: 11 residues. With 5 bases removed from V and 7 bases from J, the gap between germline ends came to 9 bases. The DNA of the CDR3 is TGTGCCAGCAGCACTAATGAGGAGCAGTACTTC. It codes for CASSTNEEQYF.

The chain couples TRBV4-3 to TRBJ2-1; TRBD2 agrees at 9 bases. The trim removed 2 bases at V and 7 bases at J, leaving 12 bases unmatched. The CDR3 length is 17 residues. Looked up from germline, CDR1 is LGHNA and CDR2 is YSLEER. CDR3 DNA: TGCGCCAGCAGCCAATCCGTGGCGGGAGGGCCGAGTAATGAGCAGTTCTTC. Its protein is CASSQSVAGGPSNEQFF.

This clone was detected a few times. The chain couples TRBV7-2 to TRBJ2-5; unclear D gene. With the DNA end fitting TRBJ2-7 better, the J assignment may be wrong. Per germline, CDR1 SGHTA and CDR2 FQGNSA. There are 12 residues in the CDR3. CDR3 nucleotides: TGTGCCAGCAGCCCAAGCTCCTACGAGCAGTACTTC. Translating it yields CASSPSSYEQYF.

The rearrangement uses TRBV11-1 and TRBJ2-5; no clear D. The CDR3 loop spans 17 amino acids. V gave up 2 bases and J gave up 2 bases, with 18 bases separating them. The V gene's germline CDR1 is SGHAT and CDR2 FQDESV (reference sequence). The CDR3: CASSLMPSQAIQETQYF. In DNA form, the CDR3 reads TGTGCCAGCAGCTTAATGCCCTCTCAGGCTATTCAAGAGACCCAGTACTTC.

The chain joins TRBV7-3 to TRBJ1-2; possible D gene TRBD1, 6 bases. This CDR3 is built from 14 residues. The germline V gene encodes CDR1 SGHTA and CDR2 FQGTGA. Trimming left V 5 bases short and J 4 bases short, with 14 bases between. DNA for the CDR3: TGTGCCAGCAGCACCACAGGGTTCGCCTATGGCTACACCTTC. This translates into CASSTTGFAYGYTF.

The CDR3 sequence: CASSLAPYEQYF. DNA of the CDR3: TGTGCCAGCAGCTTGGCTCCCTACGAGCAGTACTTC. This sequence joins TRBV5-6 and TRBJ2-7; D unclear. In germline, CDR1 is SGHDT, CDR2 YYEEEE. With 0 bases removed from V and 2 bases from J, the gap between germline ends came to 3 bases. The CDR3 runs 12 residues.

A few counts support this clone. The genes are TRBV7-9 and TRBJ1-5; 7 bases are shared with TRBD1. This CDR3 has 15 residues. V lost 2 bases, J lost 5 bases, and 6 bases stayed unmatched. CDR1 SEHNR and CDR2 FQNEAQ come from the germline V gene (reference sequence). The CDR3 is CASSLRGQQHQPQHF. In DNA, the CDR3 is TGTGCCAGCAGCTTAAGGGGACAGCAGCATCAGCCCCAGCATTTT.